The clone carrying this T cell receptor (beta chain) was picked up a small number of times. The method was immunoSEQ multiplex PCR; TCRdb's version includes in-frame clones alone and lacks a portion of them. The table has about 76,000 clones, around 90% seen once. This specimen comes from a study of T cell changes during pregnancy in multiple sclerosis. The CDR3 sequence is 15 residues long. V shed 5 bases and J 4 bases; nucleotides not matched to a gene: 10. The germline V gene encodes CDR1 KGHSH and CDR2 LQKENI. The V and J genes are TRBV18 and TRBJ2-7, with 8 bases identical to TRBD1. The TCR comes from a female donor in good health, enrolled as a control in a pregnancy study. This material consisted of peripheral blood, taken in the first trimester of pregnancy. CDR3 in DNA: TGTGCCAGCTCAGCCCGGGACAGGAATGGGTACGAGCAGTACTTC. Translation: CASSARDRNGYEQYF.